Following are 12 T cell receptor beta chains from one sample sequenced in a study of regulatory T cells in long-lasting Graves disease. The time point here: newly diagnosed GD, antithyroid drugs for less than 3 months. PBMCs were the source of the RNA used for TCR sequencing. HTBI primers from iRepertoire and Arm-PCR of CDR3 regions yielded the TCR beta libraries. Using its own MiXCR run on the multiplex PCR reads, TCRdb lists one record per CDR3 protein. The data contain over 500,000 distinct CDR3 sequences, about 15% of them singletons. This same sample was also part of a study on T cells in Graves' hyperthyroidism and ophthalmopathy.

Here the sequenced sample was peripheral blood mononuclear cells (PBMCs), taken at new diagnosis, from a patient treated with antithyroid drugs. The receptors were gathered from a woman younger than 45 with Graves disease.

Ten or more counts support this clonotype. The genes are TRBV2 and TRBJ2-1; D is uncertain. The germline V gene has CDR1 SNHLY and CDR2 FYNNEI. This CDR3 spans 14 amino acids. The ends were cut back, 4 bases at V and 2 bases at J, with 9 bases in the middle. The CDR3 bases are TGTGCCAGCAGTGCGGTGCCCCCCTACAATGAGCAGTTCTTC. Amino acid sequence: CASSAVPPYNEQFF.

In this sample, this clonotype turned up many times. V and J are TRBV2 and TRBJ2-5, with a weak D call TRBD2 (6 bases). Germline V gene sequence: CDR1 SNHLY, CDR2 FYNNEI. The CDR3 totals 13 residues. The ends were cut back, 7 bases at V and 4 bases at J, with 13 bases in the middle. In nucleotides, the CDR3 is TGTGCCAGCATTGAGCGGGTGCGAGAGACCCAGTACTTC. This translates into CASIERVRETQYF.

The chain employs TRBV6-1 and TRBJ2-7, with 7 bases that match TRBD1. The germline gives CDR1 MNHNS, CDR2 SASEGT. V lost 4 bases, J lost 3 bases, and 15 bases stayed unmatched. This CDR3 has 17 residues. This CDR3 is CASSGPSDRARGYEQYF. CDR3 DNA sequence: TGTGCCAGCAGTGGTCCCTCAGACAGGGCAAGGGGCTACGAGCAGTACTTC.

This clonotype was recorded a few times. The gene calls are TRBV7-6 and TRBJ2-1; 8 bases map to TRBD2. V was pared by 5 bases and J by 3 bases, with 9 bases of the junction left unmatched. Germline CDR1 and CDR2: SGHVS and FNYEAQ. The CDR3 runs 16 residues. CDR3 sequence: CASSRTSSTIYNEQFF. The CDR3 DNA is TGTGCCAGCAGCCGGACTAGCTCTACTATCTACAATGAGCAGTTCTTC. The whole variable domain, filled in from reference TRBV7-6 and TRBJ2-1, reads GAGVSQSPRYKVTKRGQDVALRCDPISGHVSLYWYRQALGQGPEFLTYFNYEAQQDKSGLPNDRFSAERPEGSISTLTIQRTEQRDSAMYRCASSRTSSTIYNEQFFGPGTRLTVL.

This clonotype appeared many times. J is TRBJ1-2 and V is TRBV30, with D perhaps TRBD1 (6 bases). V dropped 3 bases and J dropped 7 bases, with 15 bases sitting between them. The CDR3 is 13 amino acids. Germline CDR1 is GTSNPN and CDR2 is SVGIG (reference sequence). CDR3 region: CAWSPSPGVGYTF. The CDR3 nucleotides read TGTGCCTGGAGCCCTAGTCCAGGGGTTGGCTACACCTTC.

This clonotype was observed a few times. The gene calls are TRBV7-2 and TRBJ2-1; 15 bases are shared with TRBD2. The V and J ends lost 3 bases and 8 bases, in that order; junction bases with no gene match: 20. From germline, CDR1 is SGHTA and CDR2 FQGNSA. CDR3 length: 21 amino acids. The CDR3: CASSFPLTGTSGRTARDEQFF. Here the CDR3 DNA reads TGTGCCAGCAGCTTTCCCCTTACCGGGACTAGCGGGAGGACTGCTAGGGATGAGCAGTTCTTC.

In its sample, this clonotype was seen many times. J is TRBJ1-1 and V is TRBV27; 7 bases are shared with TRBD1. CDR1 is MNHEY, CDR2 SMNVEV, per germline (reference sequence). Unmatched junction bases numbered 5, after V lost 6 bases and J lost 1 base. The CDR3 is made up of 14 amino acids. The CDR3 reads CASSPGTANTEAFF. CDR3 coding DNA: TGTGCCAGCAGCCCCGGGACAGCGAACACTGAAGCTTTCTTT.

This clonotype was seen repeatedly, ten times or more. The genes are TRBV7-2 and TRBJ1-3, with D hard to call. CDR1 is SGHTA and CDR2 is FQGNSA in the germline V gene. Trimming left V 0 bases short and J 2 bases short, with 11 bases between. This CDR3 has 16 residues. CDR3 DNA: TGTGCCAGCAGCTTAGCGAGCCCCAGGACTGGAAACACCATATATTTT. Translation gives CASSLASPRTGNTIYF.

This clonotype was seen at least ten times. This CDR3 is CASSLRLAGAVDTQYF. The CDR3 bases are TGTGCCAGCAGCTTACGTCTAGCGGGAGCGGTAGATACGCAGTATTTT. V usage is TRBV7-2 and J usage is TRBJ2-3; TRBD2 agrees at 10 bases. Germline lookup yields CDR1 SGHTA and CDR2 FQGNSA. CDR3 size: 16 residues. With 2 bases clipped from V and 5 bases from J, the junction kept 7 bases outside the gene matches.

The table lists this clonotype with a few counts. The chain employs TRBV12-5 and TRBJ2-1; tentatively, D is TRBD2 (6 bases). CDR1 and CDR2 (germline): LGHNT, FRNRAP. The V end was cut by 5 bases, the J end by 6 bases, with 23 bases between. This CDR3 is built from 17 residues. The CDR3 loop is CASGLSGLLLGGNEQFF. As DNA, the CDR3 is TGTGCTAGTGGTCTCAGCGGGCTCCTCCTCGGAGGCAATGAGCAGTTCTTC.

This clonotype appeared many times. The chain carries TRBV28 and TRBJ2-7, with 8 bases lining up with TRBD2. Losses at the gene ends were 3 bases for V and 3 bases for J; bases not matched to a gene: 7. The length of the CDR3 is 15 residues. CDR1 is MDHEN and CDR2 is SYDVKM in the germline V gene. The CDR3 DNA follows: TGTGCCAGCAGTTTTTCCGGCGGGAGGAGCTACGAGCAGTACTTC. It codes for CASSFSGGRSYEQYF.

This clonotype showed up many times. The chain links TRBV11-2 to TRBJ2-5, with D unclear. This CDR3 is 11 amino acids long. V lost 0 bases to trimming and J lost 10 bases, with 6 bases between them. Per germline, CDR1 SGHAT and CDR2 FQNNGV. CDR3 sequence reads: CASSLERLQYF. In DNA, the CDR3 is TGTGCCAGCAGCTTAGAACGTCTCCAGTACTTC.